These T cell receptor beta chains were read from a single sample in a study of shared clonotypes between healthy human individuals. Sequenced by immunoSEQ multiplex PCR; TCRdb stores in-frame clones only, minus some. The data contain hundreds of thousands of clones, around 96% of them singletons. Sequenced material: naive CD8+ T cells sorted from blood. These receptors all stem from a woman in her twenties or thirties in good health. Each CDR3 is given with its conserved first and last residue. The D gene is left open where the match is weak. Clone size is shown for a subset of rows, as once, few, many or a class of expanded clone.

clone_size	j_call	d_call	v_call	cdr3_nt	cdr3_aa
once	TRBJ1-2	-	TRBV2	TGTGCCAGTACAGCTTATCGGGGCAAGCTGGGCTACACCTTC	CASTAYRGKLGYTF
-	TRBJ2-7	TRBD1	TRBV28	TGTGCCAGCAGTTTATCGGGACAGGGGATTCCGGAGCAGTACTTC	CASSLSGQGIPEQYF
-	TRBJ1-1	-	TRBV9	TGTGCCAGCAGCGAGGGAGGATACACTGAAGCTTTCTTT	CASSEGGYTEAFF
-	TRBJ2-7	-	TRBV5-6	TGTGCCAGCAGCTTCCAGGGTTACGAGCAGTACTTC	CASSFQGYEQYF
-	TRBJ1-1	-	TRBV28	TGTGCCAGCAGTTTAAACGGGGTGAACACTGAAGCTTTCTTT	CASSLNGVNTEAFF
-	TRBJ2-7	-	TRBV6-1	TGTGCCAGCAGTGATATGGGGTACGAGCAGTACTTC	CASSDMGYEQYF
-	TRBJ1-5	-	TRBV6-1	TGTGCCAGCAGTGAAGCCTCCCAGGGATGGAATCAGCCCCAGCATTTT	CASSEASQGWNQPQHF
-	TRBJ2-3	TRBD2	TRBV28	TGTGCCAGCAGTTGGGGAGCGGGGGCTAGCACAGATACGCAGTATTTT	CASSWGAGASTDTQYF
-	TRBJ1-1	TRBD1	TRBV6-1	TGTGCCAGCAGAGAACCGGGACAGGGTTACACTGAAGCTTTCTTT	CASREPGQGYTEAFF
-	TRBJ1-1	TRBD1	TRBV6-5	TGTGCCAGCAGTGGGACAGGGTTGAACACTGAAGCTTTCTTT	CASSGTGLNTEAFF
-	TRBJ1-5	-	TRBV6-1	TGTGCCAGCAGTGACACAGGTAGCAATCAGCCCCAGCATTTT	CASSDTGSNQPQHF
-	TRBJ1-2	TRBD1	TRBV13	TGTGCCAGCAGCTTTAAAGGGGGTTACAAACCAGGGGGTGACTATGGCTACACCTTC	CASSFKGGYKPGGDYGYTF
-	TRBJ2-7	TRBD1	TRBV13	TGTGCCAGCAGCTTTCTCGACAGGGTCTACGAGCAGTACTTC	CASSFLDRVYEQYF
few	TRBJ2-7	-	TRBV30	TGTGCCTGGAGTGTGGAGGGATTGACCTACGAGCAGTACTTC	CAWSVEGLTYEQYF
-	TRBJ2-2	-	TRBV2	TGTGCCAGCAGTGACAGAGACACCGGGGAGCTGTTTTTT	CASSDRDTGELFF
-	TRBJ1-2	-	TRBV13	TGTGCCAGCAGCTTAGGTGGGGCCCTCCTCGGCTACACCTTC	CASSLGGALLGYTF
-	TRBJ2-5	-	TRBV6-1	TGTGCCAGCAGTGTCTCAACACGCGAGACCCAGTACTTC	CASSVSTRETQYF
-	TRBJ2-3	-	TRBV7-9	TGTGCCAGCAGCTTAAGTAAGGGTCGAGGGACTAGCACAGATACGCAGTATTTT	CASSLSKGRGTSTDTQYF
-	TRBJ2-1	-	TRBV7-9	TGTGCCAGCAGCGCCCCCGTACGCTCCTACAATGAGCAGTTCTTC	CASSAPVRSYNEQFF
-	TRBJ2-1	-	TRBV15	TGTGCCACCAGCAGAGACAAATACAATGAGCAGTTCTTC	CATSRDKYNEQFF
-	TRBJ2-2	TRBD1	TRBV13	TGTGCCAGCAGCTGGGGACAGGAGAACACCGGGGAGCTGTTTTTT	CASSWGQENTGELFF
-	TRBJ2-1	TRBD2	TRBV16	TGTGCCAGCAGCCCCGCGGGAGCCGGCTCCTACAATGAGCAGTTCTTC	CASSPAGAGSYNEQFF
-	TRBJ2-5	-	TRBV9	TGTGCCAGCAGCGTAGATTGGGTATTAGAGACCCAGTACTTC	CASSVDWVLETQYF
once	TRBJ1-1	-	TRBV28	TGTGCCAGCAGGGAAATCGGACTTGAAGCTTTCTTT	CASREIGLEAFF
-	TRBJ2-2	TRBD1	TRBV6-6	TGTGCCAGCAGTTACTCGGGGACAGTAAACACCGGGGAGCTGTTTTTT	CASSYSGTVNTGELFF
-	TRBJ2-1	-	TRBV11-3	TGTGCCAGCAGCTCCGGACCAAACCACAATGAGCAGTTCTTC	CASSSGPNHNEQFF
-	TRBJ2-7	-	TRBV5-6	TGTGCCAGCAGTACAGGGTACGTCACCTACGAGCAGTACTTC	CASSTGYVTYEQYF
-	TRBJ2-7	-	TRBV27	TGTGCCAGCAGTACCTCCCTGTCTGGACTCGTTGGGTACGAGCAGTACTTC	CASSTSLSGLVGYEQYF
-	TRBJ1-5	-	TRBV28	TGTGCCAGCAGTTTAGGTAGAGTTAGCAATCAGCCCCAGCATTTT	CASSLGRVSNQPQHF
-	TRBJ2-1	-	TRBV28	TGTGCCAGCAGTTTATTTACAGGGTATAATGAGCAGTTCTTC	CASSLFTGYNEQFF
-	TRBJ1-2	-	TRBV2	TGTGCCAGCAGTGAAGTTAACGGTGGCTACACCTTC	CASSEVNGGYTF
-	TRBJ2-1	-	TRBV30	TGTGCCTGGGACGTCGTTGGGCAGGGGTACTACAATGAGCAGTTCTTC	CAWDVVGQGYYNEQFF
-	TRBJ1-2	-	TRBV28	TGTGCCAGCAGTTTGGGTCCCTGGGGTAACTATGGCTACACCTTC	CASSLGPWGNYGYTF
-	TRBJ2-7	-	TRBV7-9	TGTGCCAGCAGCTCCCCTCAGGGATACGAGCAGTACTTC	CASSSPQGYEQYF
once	TRBJ1-1	-	TRBV2	TGTGCCAGCAGTGAAGGCCTGAACACTGAAGCTTTCTTT	CASSEGLNTEAFF
-	TRBJ1-4	-	TRBV7-9	TGTGCCAGCAGCTATCTAGGTTTGGAACTGTTTTTT	CASSYLGLELFF
-	TRBJ2-7	TRBD2	TRBV19	TGTGCCAGTAGTATTTCAGCGGGAGAGTCCTACGAGCAGTACTTC	CASSISAGESYEQYF
-	TRBJ2-5	-	TRBV2	TGTGCCAGCAGTAACGGACAGCTAGGGGAGACCCAGTACTTC	CASSNGQLGETQYF
-	TRBJ2-7	TRBD1	TRBV6-5	TGTGCCAGCAGTTACTCGGGGACAGTCTACGAGCAGTACTTC	CASSYSGTVYEQYF
-	TRBJ2-7	-	TRBV28	TGTGCCAGCAGTTCAACGGGCCTGACTACCTACGAGCAGTACTTC	CASSSTGLTTYEQYF
-	TRBJ2-7	TRBD2	TRBV7-9	TGTGCCAGCAGCTTCCTAGCGGGAACTAACGAGCAGTACTTC	CASSFLAGTNEQYF
-	TRBJ2-7	-	TRBV7-9	TGTGCCAGCAGCCCCGGACCTTTAGAGCAGTACTTC	CASSPGPLEQYF
-	TRBJ1-1	-	TRBV6-1	TGTGCCAGCAGTGAACACCGCATTCCACCACCTGAAGCTTTCTTT	CASSEHRIPPPEAFF
-	TRBJ1-1	-	TRBV29-1	TGCAGCGTTGATAAAGGGGGCACTGAAGCTTTCTTT	CSVDKGGTEAFF
-	TRBJ1-1	TRBD1	TRBV2	TGTGCCAGCAGTGAATCCGGACAGGGTATTTTCACTGAAGCTTTCTTT	CASSESGQGIFTEAFF
-	TRBJ1-2	TRBD1	TRBV9	TGTGCCAGCAGCGGCGGGAGGGACAGCCACTATGGCTACACCTTC	CASSGGRDSHYGYTF
-	TRBJ2-7	-	TRBV19	TGTGCCAGTAGTGCCAACTACGAGCAGTACTTC	CASSANYEQYF
-	TRBJ1-4	-	TRBV7-9	TGTGCCAGCAGCCCCACGGGTAATACTAATGAAAAACTGTTTTTT	CASSPTGNTNEKLFF